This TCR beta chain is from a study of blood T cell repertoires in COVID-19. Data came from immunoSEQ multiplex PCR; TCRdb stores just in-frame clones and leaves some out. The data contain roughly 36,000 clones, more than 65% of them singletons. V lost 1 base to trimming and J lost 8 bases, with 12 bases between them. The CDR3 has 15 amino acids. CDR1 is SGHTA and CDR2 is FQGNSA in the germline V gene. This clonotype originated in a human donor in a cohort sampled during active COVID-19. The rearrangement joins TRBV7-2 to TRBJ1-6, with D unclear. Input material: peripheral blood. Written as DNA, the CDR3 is TGTGCCAGCAGCTTAGGAGTGGTACCGGATTCACCCCTCCACTTT. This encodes CASSLGVVPDSPLHF.